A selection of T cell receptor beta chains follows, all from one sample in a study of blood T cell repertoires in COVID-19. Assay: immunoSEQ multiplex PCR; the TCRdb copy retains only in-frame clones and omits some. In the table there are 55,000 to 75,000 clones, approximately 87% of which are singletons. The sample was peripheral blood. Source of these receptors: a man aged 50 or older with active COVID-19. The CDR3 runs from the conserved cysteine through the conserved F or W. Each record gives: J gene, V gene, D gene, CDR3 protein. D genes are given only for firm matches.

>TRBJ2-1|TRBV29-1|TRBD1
CSVLGQGASSEQFF
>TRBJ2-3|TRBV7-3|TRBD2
CASSDQSIAGGRGADTQYF
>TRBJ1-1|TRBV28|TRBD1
CASTTTGGYTEAFF
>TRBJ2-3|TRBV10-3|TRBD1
CATSGTGTTDTQYF
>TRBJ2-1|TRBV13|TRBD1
CASSLWTGANEQFF
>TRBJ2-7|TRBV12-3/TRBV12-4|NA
CASSADSREQYF
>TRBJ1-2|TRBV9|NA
CASSPGGVEGYTF
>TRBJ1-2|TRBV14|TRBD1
CASSPLGQATSAGYTF
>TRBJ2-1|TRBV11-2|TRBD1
CASSLGWGQGYNEQFF
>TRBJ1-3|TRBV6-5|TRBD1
CASRGQGALGNTIYF
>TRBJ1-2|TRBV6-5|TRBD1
CASSYSGGTGGYGYTF
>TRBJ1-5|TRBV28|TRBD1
CASRQGDWYSNQPQHF
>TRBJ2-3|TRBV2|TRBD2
CASSEDGSGGSDTQYF
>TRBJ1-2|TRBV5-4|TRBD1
CASSPPDRGGGGYTF
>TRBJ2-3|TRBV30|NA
CAWSREFTDTQYF
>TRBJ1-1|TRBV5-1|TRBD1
CASSLGTGEFMNTEAFF
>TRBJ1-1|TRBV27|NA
CASSLAYGTGGRANTEAFF
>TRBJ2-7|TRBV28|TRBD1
CASSLPTLDRAEREQYF
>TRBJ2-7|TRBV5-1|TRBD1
CASSFTPGQGAGEQYF
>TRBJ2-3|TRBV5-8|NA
CASARLTDTQYF
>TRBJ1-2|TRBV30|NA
CAWSAMDSSGGYTF
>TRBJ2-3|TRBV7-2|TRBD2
CASSYSSGSTDTQYF
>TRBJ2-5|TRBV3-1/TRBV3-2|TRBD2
CASSPRLAGGQETQYF
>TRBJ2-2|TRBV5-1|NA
CASSLVGEPYTGELFF
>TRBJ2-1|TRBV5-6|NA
CASSLDLFSYNEQFF
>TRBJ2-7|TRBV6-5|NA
CASKKTGTPSYEQYF
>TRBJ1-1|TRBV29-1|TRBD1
CSVLFGTGSSAFF
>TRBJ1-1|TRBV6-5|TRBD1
CASSSGQGAFSAFF
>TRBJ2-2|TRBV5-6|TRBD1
CASSVPQGAWSGELFF
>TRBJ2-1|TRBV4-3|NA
CASSQDLVGAYNEQFF
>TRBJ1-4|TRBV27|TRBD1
CASRPLTGAGATNEKLFF
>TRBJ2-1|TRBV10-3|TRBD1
CAISRDRGNEQFF
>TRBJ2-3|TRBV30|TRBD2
CACRPTGGPRTDTQYF
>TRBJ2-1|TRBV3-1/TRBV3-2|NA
CASSPEMSSYNEQFF
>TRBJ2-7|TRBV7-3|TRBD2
CASSLLGRGGSYEQYF
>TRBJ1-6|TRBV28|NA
CASSDRSPLHF
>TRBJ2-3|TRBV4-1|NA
CASSPPGHLTDTQYF
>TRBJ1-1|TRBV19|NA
CASSITGSLKGTEAFF
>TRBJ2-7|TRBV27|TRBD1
CASRPRQGHYYEQYF
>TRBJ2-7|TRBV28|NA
CASSQTGRYEQYF
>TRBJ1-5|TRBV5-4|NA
CASSIRGQPQHF
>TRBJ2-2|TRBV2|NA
CASSFTGNPGELFF
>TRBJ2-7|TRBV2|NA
CASSEYEQYF
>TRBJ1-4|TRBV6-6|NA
CASSVTNEKLFF
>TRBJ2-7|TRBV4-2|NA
CASSPRSGLTYEQYF
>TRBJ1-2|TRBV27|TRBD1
CASSLLGPGTGTNGYTF
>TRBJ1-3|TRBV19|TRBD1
CASSSTDRAGNTIYF
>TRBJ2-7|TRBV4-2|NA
CASSYGGSGNEQYF
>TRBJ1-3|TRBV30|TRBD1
CACPRDRGNTIYF